Listed below are T cell receptor beta chains from one sample, sequenced in a study of beta chain features in type 1 diabetes. Only in-frame clones appear in the TCRdb table, and some are missing; sequencing was by immunoSEQ multiplex PCR. The data show about 16,000 clones, with approximately 55% seen just once and over 0.4% held by the top ten. Sequenced sample: stem cell memory CD4+ T cells from blood. The origin of the receptors is a woman aged 18-29 years in good health. The CDR3 runs from the conserved cysteine through the conserved F or W. A D gene is named only where the DNA matches it firmly. Clone size is stated in some rows and not others, as once, few, many or a class when expanded.

clone size	J gene	D gene	V gene	CDR3 protein	CDR3 DNA
NA	TRBJ1-2	NA	TRBV7-2	CASSLQGLNYGYTF	TGTGCCAGCAGCTTACAGGGGCTTAACTATGGCTACACCTTC
NA	TRBJ1-5	NA	TRBV30	CAWNGQTNQPQHF	TGTGCCTGGAACGGACAAACCAATCAGCCCCAGCATTTT
few	TRBJ1-1	NA	TRBV5-1	CASSGAQGNTEAFF	TGCGCCAGCAGTGGGGCACAGGGAAACACTGAAGCTTTCTTT
few	TRBJ2-7	NA	TRBV11-2	CASSLVGGEQYF	TGTGCCAGCAGCTTAGTTGGCGGCGAGCAGTACTTC
once	TRBJ2-3	NA	TRBV7-2	CASSLESRGTDTQYF	TGTGCCAGCAGCTTAGAAAGCAGGGGCACAGATACGCAGTATTTT
few	TRBJ1-5	NA	TRBV5-1	CASSLGGRGEGQPQHF	TGCGCCAGCAGCTTGGGAGGCAGGGGAGAGGGGCAGCCCCAGCATTTT
few	TRBJ2-5	TRBD2	TRBV5-4	CASSADGLAGGTQYF	TGTGCCAGCAGCGCGGACGGACTAGCGGGCGGGACCCAGTACTTC
NA	TRBJ2-7	NA	TRBV6-5	CASSYLGQGSYEQYF	TGTGCCAGCAGTTACTTGGGTCAGGGGTCCTACGAGCAGTACTTC
few	TRBJ1-5	NA	TRBV29-1	CSVQAELNQPQHF	TGCAGCGTTCAAGCGGAGTTGAATCAGCCCCAGCATTTT
NA	TRBJ2-2	TRBD2	TRBV2	CASSRSGSNTGELFF	TGTGCCAGCAGTCGTAGCGGGAGTAACACCGGGGAGCTGTTTTTT
NA	TRBJ2-1	NA	TRBV28	CASSPSRGGILYNEQFF	TGTGCCAGCAGTCCAAGCAGGGGAGGGATCCTCTACAATGAGCAGTTCTTC
NA	TRBJ1-1	TRBD1	TRBV6-6	CASSQRTGEAFF	TGTGCCAGCAGCCAGAGGACAGGTGAAGCTTTCTTT
NA	TRBJ2-1	NA	TRBV5-4	CASSLRGWASDEQFF	TGTGCCAGCAGCTTGAGGGGTTGGGCGAGCGATGAGCAGTTCTTC
NA	TRBJ1-1	NA	TRBV7-3	CASSREVGLPNTEAFF	TGTGCCAGCAGCCGTGAAGTGGGACTTCCGAACACTGAAGCTTTCTTT
NA	TRBJ2-2	TRBD1	TRBV10-2	CASSRPGQGYAGELFF	TGCGCCAGCAGCAGACCGGGACAGGGCTACGCCGGGGAGCTGTTTTTT
NA	TRBJ1-4	NA	TRBV29-1	CSVETPTNEKLFF	TGCAGCGTTGAAACACCAACTAATGAAAAACTGTTTTTT
once	TRBJ2-1	NA	TRBV15	CATSLSGLGFYNEQFF	TGTGCCACCAGCCTTAGCGGCTTGGGGTTCTACAATGAGCAGTTCTTC
NA	TRBJ1-3	NA	TRBV5-1	CASSLAGGFNGNTIYF	TGCGCCAGCAGCTTGGCGGGGGGCTTCAATGGAAACACCATATATTTT
once	TRBJ2-1	TRBD2	TRBV15	CATSRDPPSGSGGYEQFF	TGTGCCACCAGCAGAGATCCCCCTAGCGGGAGCGGGGGCTATGAGCAGTTCTTC
NA	TRBJ1-6	NA	TRBV18	CASSPQPGRGAGRNSPLHF	TGTGCCAGCTCACCACAGCCTGGCAGGGGTGCAGGCAGGAATTCACCCCTCCACTTT
NA	TRBJ1-2	NA	TRBV2	CASRVPYGYTF	TGTGCCAGTCGGGTACCGTATGGCTACACCTTC
NA	TRBJ2-5	TRBD1	TRBV27	CASSIQGFHETQYF	TGTGCCAGCAGTATACAGGGGTTCCATGAGACCCAGTACTTC
few	TRBJ2-1	TRBD2	TRBV11-2	CASRRPGLAGDISDEQFF	TGTGCCAGCAGAAGGCCGGGACTAGCGGGAGATATTAGCGATGAGCAGTTCTTC
once	TRBJ2-7	NA	TRBV5-4	CASSFFLRSYEQYF	TGTGCCAGCAGCTTTTTCCTCCGTTCCTACGAGCAGTACTTC
NA	TRBJ1-1	TRBD1	TRBV29-1	CSTWDRGNTEAFF	TGCAGCACATGGGACAGGGGGAACACTGAAGCTTTCTTT
NA	TRBJ2-5	NA	TRBV6-6	CASSYRGEGGRETQYF	TGTGCCAGCAGTTACCGGGGGGAGGGGGGACGGGAGACCCAGTACTTC
NA	TRBJ2-7	NA	TRBV12-5	CASGLVLGSGAASYEQYF	TGTGCTAGTGGTTTGGTACTGGGGTCAGGGGCTGCCTCCTACGAGCAGTACTTC
once	TRBJ2-7	NA	TRBV5-1	CASSSPYEQYF	TGCGCCAGCAGCAGCCCCTACGAGCAGTACTTC
few	TRBJ2-1	TRBD2	TRBV19	CASSPTSGRARGEQFF	TGTGCCAGTAGCCCGACTAGCGGGAGGGCCCGGGGTGAGCAGTTCTTC
few	TRBJ2-5	NA	TRBV30	CAWRGGSYQETQYF	TGTGCCTGGAGGGGGGGTTCGTACCAAGAGACCCAGTACTTC
few	TRBJ2-5	TRBD2	TRBV28	CASSGAGLAGETQYF	TGTGCCAGCAGTGGCGCGGGACTAGCGGGAGAGACCCAGTACTTC
NA	TRBJ1-1	TRBD1	TRBV5-4	CASSSGGPMNTEAFF	TGTGCCAGCAGCTCAGGGGGGCCTATGAACACTGAAGCTTTCTTT
NA	TRBJ2-3	NA	TRBV7-8	CASSLTSRDTDTQYF	TGTGCCAGCAGCTTAACTAGCAGAGACACAGATACGCAGTATTTT
few	TRBJ1-1	NA	TRBV5-6	CASSSGGAVRMNTEAFF	TGTGCCAGCAGCTCCGGCGGGGCAGTTCGGATGAACACTGAAGCTTTCTTT
NA	TRBJ2-6	NA	TRBV7-2	CAREVSGANVLTF	TGTGCCAGGGAGGTCTCTGGGGCCAACGTCCTGACTTTC
NA	TRBJ1-5	NA	TRBV19	CASNRRAGSNQPQHF	TGTGCCAGTAATCGTAGAGCCGGGAGCAATCAGCCCCAGCATTTT
NA	TRBJ2-6	NA	TRBV9	CASSVAGTGANVLTF	TGTGCCAGCAGCGTAGCAGGGACTGGGGCCAACGTCCTGACTTTC
few	TRBJ2-7	TRBD1	TRBV19	CASSQQGASYEQYF	TGTGCCAGTAGTCAACAGGGGGCCTCCTACGAGCAGTACTTC
NA	TRBJ2-1	NA	TRBV7-6	CASSLNLGSYNEQFF	TGTGCCAGCAGCTTAAACCTAGGGAGCTACAATGAGCAGTTCTTC
NA	TRBJ2-6	NA	TRBV5-1	CASSLSVISGANVLTF	TGCGCCAGCAGCTTATCGGTGATCTCTGGGGCCAACGTCCTGACTTTC
NA	TRBJ2-7	NA	TRBV4-1	CASSLDSYEQYF	TGCGCCAGCAGCCTTGACAGTTACGAGCAGTACTTC
NA	TRBJ1-5	NA	TRBV5-1	CASSLERGGQPQHF	TGCGCCAGCAGCTTGGAGAGGGGGGGACAGCCCCAGCATTTT
NA	TRBJ1-1	TRBD1	TRBV5-1	CASSLAAGGTTEAFF	TGCGCCAGCAGCTTGGCCGCAGGGGGTACCACTGAAGCTTTCTTT
few	TRBJ2-7	NA	TRBV28	CASSLGLSYEQYF	TGTGCCAGCAGTTTAGGACTTTCCTACGAGCAGTACTTC
NA	TRBJ2-7	NA	TRBV9	CASSVAGTRTYEQYF	TGTGCCAGCAGCGTAGCAGGGACACGAACCTACGAGCAGTACTTC